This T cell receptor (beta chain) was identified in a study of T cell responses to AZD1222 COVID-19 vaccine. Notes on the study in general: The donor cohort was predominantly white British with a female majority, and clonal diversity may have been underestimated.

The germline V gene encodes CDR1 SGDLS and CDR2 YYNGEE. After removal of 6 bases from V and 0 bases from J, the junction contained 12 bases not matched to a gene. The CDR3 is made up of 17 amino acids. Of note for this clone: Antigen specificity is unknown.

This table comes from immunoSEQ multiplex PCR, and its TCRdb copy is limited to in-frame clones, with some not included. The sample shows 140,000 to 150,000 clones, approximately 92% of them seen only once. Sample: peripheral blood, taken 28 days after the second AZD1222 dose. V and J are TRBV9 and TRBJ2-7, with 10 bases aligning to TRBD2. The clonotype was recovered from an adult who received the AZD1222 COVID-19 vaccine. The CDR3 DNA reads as TGTGCCAGCAAGATGACTAGCGGGTGGCCCAACTCCTACGAGCAGTACTTC. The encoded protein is CASKMTSGWPNSYEQYF.